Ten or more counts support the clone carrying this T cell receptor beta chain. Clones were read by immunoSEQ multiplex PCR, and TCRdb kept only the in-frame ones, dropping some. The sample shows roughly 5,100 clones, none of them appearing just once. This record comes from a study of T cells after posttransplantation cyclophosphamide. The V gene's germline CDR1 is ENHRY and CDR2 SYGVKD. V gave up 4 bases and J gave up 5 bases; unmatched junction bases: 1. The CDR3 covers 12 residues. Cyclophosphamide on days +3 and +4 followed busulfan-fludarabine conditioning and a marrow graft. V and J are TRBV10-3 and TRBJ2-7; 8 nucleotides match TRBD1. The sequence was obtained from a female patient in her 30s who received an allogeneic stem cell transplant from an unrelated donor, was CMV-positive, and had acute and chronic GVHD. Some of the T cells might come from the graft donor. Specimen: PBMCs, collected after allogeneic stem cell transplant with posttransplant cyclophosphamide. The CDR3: CAISGTGNEQYF. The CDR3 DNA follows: TGTGCCATCAGTGGGACAGGGAACGAGCAGTACTTC.